Below, one TCR beta chain is given with its context. A few counts support this clone. The antigen it recognizes is unknown. No base qualities exist here, and no much larger clone lies one base off it. Receptor libraries were prepared by the immunoSEQ multiplex PCR assay. TCRbeta CDR3 sequencing was done by Adaptive Biotechnologies at survey depth, reporting CDR3 sequences, V/J genes, productive frequency and template counts. Amplification of TCR beta CDR3 regions started from genomic DNA instead of RNA. Per the source publication's procedure: Pairwise repertoire overlap between tissues was quantified with Jensen-Shannon divergence, where 1 means complete divergence and 0 identical. Tissues were clustered by single-linkage agglomerative hierarchical clustering of pairwise JSD values, and the clustering results were displayed as dendrograms. GLIPH2 was applied to all patient samples using simulation_depth 1000, kmer_min_depth 3, and cdr3_length_cutoff 8, and only groups with more than two unique CDR3s were retained. A standardized tissue-overlap score was generated by extrapolating Jaccard GLIPH-group overlap across patients to a standard repertoire size of 1000 clones. Linear mixed-effect models, with tissue as a fixed effect and individual as a random effect, were used to test how diversity related to clinical or experimental variables. In TCRdb, the immuneACCESS table is reduced to in-frame sequences with V and J assigned. These tables do not hold every clone; where another copy was compared, an unresolved V gene accounts for under half, and the others remain unexplained. The DNA was the basis for D and trimming; V, J and clone size are from that table. This sample has tens of thousands of clones in its table, and more than 60% of those were observed once. The ten most abundant clones make up about 8.3% of the sample.

Reading the germline V gene gives CDR1 MGHRA and CDR2 YSYEKL. Between the V and J ends, shortened by 1 base and 5 bases respectively, the junction contains 12 bases. The CDR3 runs 15 residues from the cysteine to the phenylalanine. This entry keeps only the CDR3 DNA: 45 bases, framed from base 1. This sample stems from a study of tissue T cells after allogeneic stem cell transplantation (dated by TCRdb to the early 2020s). For context, the study as a whole: If a tissue had multiple samples, a pathologist reviewed H&E sections so that samples with histologically apparent lymphocytes got priority for sequencing. TCR beta repertoires were profiled across many tissues obtained from research autopsies of patients with and without GVHD, as well as in mouse models of GVHD. The human arm was a prospective observational study without blinding or randomization. Here is what the overall study found, with its caveats: Blood and spleen T cells captured only a limited portion of the TCR repertoire detected in tissues, in both patients and mice. The study did not determine which tissue TCRs were alloreactive or antigen-specific, and some clones might have been persisting host cells. Within patients, how anatomically similar tissues were was a major factor shaping TCR repertoire composition, regardless of disease or transplant status. Not many T cell clones showed up in more than one patient, yet clustering based on motifs uncovered repertoire signatures that were shared across patients in a tissue-specific way. No blood samples were available from the non-GVHD comparator patients. A small and clinically heterogeneous patient cohort was studied, and sampling depth was acknowledged as a limitation.

This specimen's time point label, per the study, means: human tissue collected at research (rapid) autopsy. Three non-HCT comparator patients who had other cancers, at least five GI tract samples, and no known GI disease at death were chosen retrospectively. Autopsy tissues, which were obtained after a median post-mortem interval of about ten hours, included GI sites from esophagus to rectum, liver, skin and lymphoid organs including spleen. Each autopsy specimen was bisected, with one portion flash-frozen in liquid nitrogen and the remainder formalin-fixed, and the outer muscle layers of GI specimens were removed. Genomic DNA was extracted from frozen tissues using the Mag-Bind Blood & Tissue DNA HDQ 96 Kit on a Chemagic 360 or the DNeasy Blood & Tissue Kit. Because of concern about red blood cell contamination, extracted DNA underwent additional purification with the Genomic DNA Clean & Concentrator-25 kit.

Recombination linked TRBV4-1 to TRBJ1-5; the D gene is perhaps TRBD1, on 6 matching bases. Source: tissue from the ileum, taken at autopsy. The origin of this receptor is a female donor at least 60 years old with lung cancer. The CDR3 region has the sequence CASSQGLTGYQPQHF. The DNA is as follows: TGCGCCAGCAGCCAAGGGCTAACAGGGTATCAGCCCCAGCATTTT.